The 24 T cell receptor beta chains below were found in one sample sequenced in a study of T cells after yellow fever vaccination. TCRdb passed the 5' RACE reads through MiXCR, listing each CDR3 protein once. This table has 450,000 to 550,000 distinct CDR3 sequences, 20% to 25% appearing once. The source material was PBMCs, sampled 21 days after the first yellow fever vaccination. These TCRs come from a man younger than 30 who received the YFV17D yellow fever vaccine.

This clonotype was picked up a small number of times. The junction differs from germline at one of its ends, possibly a read error. J is TRBJ2-1 and V is TRBV20-1; 11 bases fit TRBD2. This CDR3 has 14 residues. CDR1 DFQATT and CDR2 SNEGSKA come from the germline V gene (reference sequence). The CDR3 here is CSAPQLAGDGTRLF. The CDR3 DNA sequence: TGCAGTGCACCGCAACTAGCGGGGGACGGTACTCGGCTCTTC.

This chain uses TRBV10-3 with TRBJ1-5, with D unresolved. This CDR3 region has 15 residues. V was shortened by 6 bases and J by 4 bases, with 16 bases between the two germline ends. CDR1 and CDR2 from the germline V gene are ENHRY and SYGVKD. This CDR3 is CAIRGITLSNQPQHF. The CDR3 coding sequence is TGTGCCATCAGAGGAATCACTTTATCAAATCAGCCCCAGCATTTT.

This clonotype was seen more than once but under ten times. The rearrangement joins TRBV29-1 to TRBJ2-1; a possible D gene is TRBD2 (6 bases). The V gene lost 3 bases and the J gene lost 7 bases, with 16 bases spanning the gap. CDR1 is SQVTM, CDR2 ANQGSEA, per germline. This CDR3 comprises 14 residues. The CDR3 DNA reads as TGCAGCGTTGACCGGCAGGCCGCGGGGAATGAGCAGTTCTTC. Its protein product is CSVDRQAAGNEQFF.

This clonotype turned up a few times. This CDR3 reads CSALLAGTQPQHF. The CDR3 DNA is TGCAGCGCCCTTCTGGCAGGGACTCAGCCCCAGCATTTT. The chain carries TRBV29-1 and TRBJ1-5, with a weak D call TRBD1 (5 bases). This CDR3 comprises 13 residues. Trimming took off 7 bases at V and 6 bases at J, with 16 bases between the two ends. From germline, CDR1 is SQVTM and CDR2 ANQGSEA.

This clonotype was counted only a few times. The rearrangement uses TRBV5-4 and TRBJ2-4; 7 bases are shared with TRBD1. The CDR3 is made up of 14 amino acids. CDR1 is SGHNT and CDR2 is YYREEE in the germline V gene (reference sequence). V lost 3 bases to trimming and J lost 2 bases; unmatched junction nucleotides: 2. CDR3 region: CASSSQGSKNIQYF. Here the CDR3 DNA reads TGTGCCAGCAGCTCACAGGGGTCCAAAAACATTCAGTACTTC.

The chain links TRBV11-2 to TRBJ2-2; D is uncertain. CDR1 is SGHAT and CDR2 is FQNNGV in the germline V gene. The CDR3 totals 14 residues. The V end lost 1 base, the J end lost 3 bases, and 6 bases lay between the germline ends. In DNA, the CDR3 is TGTGCCAGCAGCTTAGTTTCGTACACCGGGGAGCTGTTTTTT. This translates into CASSLVSYTGELFF.

The rearrangement links TRBV6-2 or TRBV6-3 to TRBJ2-5; D gene uncertain. Trimming left V 1 base short and J 2 bases short, with 8 bases between. From germline, CDR1 is MNHEY and CDR2 SVGEGT. The CDR3 is 14 residues long. CDR3 in DNA: TGTGCCAGCAGTTACTTTCGCAGACAAGAGACCCAGTACTTC. This encodes CASSYFRRQETQYF.

This clonotype has more than one count but fewer than ten. The chain joins TRBV11-1 to TRBJ2-5; TRBD2 matches 13 bases. Germline CDR1 SGHAT, CDR2 FQDESV (reference sequence). The CDR3 totals 22 residues. With 0 bases clipped from V and 2 bases from J, the junction kept 18 bases outside the gene matches. This CDR3 reads CASSLAQPGLAGTLRPQETQYF. In nucleotides, the CDR3 is TGTGCCAGCAGCTTAGCACAACCGGGACTAGCGGGGACCCTCCGTCCGCAAGAGACCCAGTACTTC.

The chain has TRBV4-3 and TRBJ2-7; D uncertain. The CDR3 has 14 amino acids. Looked up from germline, CDR1 is LGHNA and CDR2 is YSLEER. Trimming cost V 4 bases and J 3 bases, with 13 bases left between them. The CDR3 reads CASSRRMIHYEQYV. The CDR3 DNA follows: TGCGCCAGCAGCCGGCGGATGATACACTACGAGCAGTACGTC.

This chain joins TRBV7-7 and TRBJ2-6, with TRBD1 matching over 7 bases. With 5 bases clipped from V and 0 bases from J, the junction kept 22 bases outside the gene matches. Germline V lookup: CDR1 SSHAT, CDR2 FNYEAQ (reference sequence). This CDR3 is 22 amino acids long. The DNA for the CDR3 is TGTGCCAGCAGCCCCCTGCGAGGGGGCTTAGCAGGTCGATCCTCTGGGGCCAACGTCCTGACTTTC. Its protein is CASSPLRGGLAGRSSGANVLTF.

This clonotype has only a few counts. This chain uses TRBV7-3 with TRBJ1-1; D unclear. Germline values: CDR1 SGHTA, CDR2 FQGTGA. The CDR3 is 14 residues long. V was trimmed by 4 bases and J by 5 bases, leaving 14 bases between them. Written as DNA, the CDR3 is TGTGCCAGCAGCTCGGGTCGGCCGGGTACTGAAGCTTTCTTT. This translates into CASSSGRPGTEAFF. The variable domain in full, completed from reference TRBV7-3 and TRBJ1-1, reads GAGVSQTPSNKVTEKGKYVELRCDPISGHTALYWYRQSLGQGPEFLIYFQGTGAADDSGLPNDRFFAVRPEGSVSTLKIQRTERGDSAVYLCASSSGRPGTEAFFGQGTRLTVV.

This clonotype came up a few times. V and J are TRBV4-3 and TRBJ2-3, with 8 bases matching TRBD2. V lost 2 bases, J lost 5 bases, and 6 bases stayed unmatched. The CDR3 loop spans 15 amino acids. Germline assignment: CDR1 LGHNA and CDR2 YSLEER. The chain's CDR3 is CASSQSRGGGDTQYF. The DNA of the CDR3 is TGCGCCAGCAGCCAATCCCGGGGGGGGGGAGATACGCAGTATTTT.

This clonotype has a handful of counts. The rearrangement links TRBV29-1 to TRBJ2-3, with TRBD2 identical over 11 bases. The CDR3 runs to 15 residues. J lost 4 bases, V lost 7 bases, and 10 bases had no gene match. Germline loops: CDR1 SQVTM, CDR2 ANQGSEA. This CDR3 reads CSAALGTSGPDTQYF. The CDR3 DNA is TGCAGCGCTGCGTTGGGGACTAGCGGACCAGATACGCAGTATTTT.

V usage is TRBV20-1 and J usage is TRBJ2-5, with TRBD2 identical over 9 bases. V shed 3 bases, J shed 2 bases, and the junction held 4 bases outside the gene matches. Germline CDR1 and CDR2: DFQATT and SNEGSKA (reference sequence). The CDR3 length is 14 residues. The CDR3 spells CSARGSGGQETQYF. CDR3 nucleotide sequence: TGCAGTGCTAGGGGTAGCGGGGGACAAGAGACCCAGTACTTC.

The V gene is TRBV7-2, the J gene TRBJ2-5; TRBD2 agrees at 7 bases. CDR3 length: 15 amino acids. The V gene end was trimmed by 5 bases and the J gene end by 5 bases; junction bases not matched to a gene: 11. The germline V gene encodes CDR1 SGHTA and CDR2 FQGNSA. The CDR3 DNA reads as TGTGCCAGCAGCCCCCGAGCGGGGATCACGGAGACCCAGTACTTC. This translates into CASSPRAGITETQYF. Full variable domain (outside the CDR3, taken from reference TRBV7-2 and TRBJ2-5): GAGVSQSPSNKVTEKGKDVELRCDPISGHTALYWYRQSLGQGLEFLIYFQGNSAPDKSGLPSDRFSAERTGGSVSTLTIQRTQQEDSAVYLCASSPRAGITETQYFGPGTRLLVL.

This chain connects TRBV6-5 to TRBJ1-2; unclear D gene. Trimming removed 7 bases from V and 1 base from J, with 7 bases in between. CDR3 size: 12 residues. CDR1 MNHEY and CDR2 SVGAGI come from the germline V gene. CDR3 sequence: CASKNSNYGYTF. The CDR3, as DNA: TGTGCCAGCAAGAACAGTAACTATGGCTACACCTTC.

This chain uses TRBV7-2 with TRBJ2-3; D ambiguous. The germline V and J ends were trimmed by 2 bases and 2 bases, with 8 bases remaining between them. CDR1 is SGHTA and CDR2 is FQGNSA in the germline V gene. CDR3 length equals 14 residues. The CDR3 region has the DNA TGTGCCAGCAGCTTAATCCCCCCCACAGATACGCAGTATTTT. Translating it yields CASSLIPPTDTQYF.

This clonotype showed up just once. The chain carries TRBV20-1 and TRBJ1-1; D unresolved. The CDR3 sequence is 13 residues long. Trimming removed 2 bases from V and 4 bases from J, with 11 bases in between. The germline gives CDR1 DFQATT, CDR2 SNEGSKA (reference sequence). The CDR3 nucleotides are TGCAGTGCTAGACGTCCAGGCGGCACTGAAGCTTTCTTT. It codes for CSARRPGGTEAFF.

To note about this clonotype: One end of the junction does not line up with germline, which may come from a read error. The chain links TRBV12-3 or TRBV12-4 to TRBJ1-4, with D unclear. This CDR3 region has 15 residues. The CDR3, as DNA: TGTGCTAGCAGTTTAAGAGGCATAAACTCCGAAAAACTGTTTTTT. Translation: CASSLRGINSEKLFF.

The V gene is TRBV28, the J gene TRBJ2-6; D possibly corresponds to TRBD1 (6 bases). The ends were cut back, 3 bases at V and 11 bases at J, with 29 bases in the middle. The CDR3 runs 19 residues. Germline V CDR1 and CDR2: MDHEN, SYDVKM. CDR3 sequence: CASSFARRDIIILHDVLTF. In DNA form, the CDR3 reads TGTGCCAGCAGTTTTGCCCGCCGGGACATAATTATCTTACACGACGTCCTGACTTTC.

CDR3 protein: CSARVIPVGMGKLFF. DNA of the CDR3: TGCAGTGCTAGAGTAATCCCTGTTGGGATGGGAAAACTGTTTTTT. This chain connects TRBV20-1 to TRBJ1-4; D gene uncertain. CDR3 length: 15 residues. Between the trimmed V and J ends, which lost 1 base and 10 bases, there was a span of 19 bases. Germline V gene lookup returns CDR1 DFQATT and CDR2 SNEGSKA (reference sequence).

This clonotype was observed a single time. The genes are TRBV6-4 and TRBJ1-1; possible D gene TRBD1, 5 bases. Trimming removed 5 bases at V and 2 bases at J, with 18 bases between. This CDR3 spans 16 amino acids. The V gene's germline CDR1 is MRHNA and CDR2 SNTAGT. The CDR3 spells CASSLNWGGDNTEAFF. CDR3 DNA: TGTGCCAGCAGTCTCAATTGGGGCGGGGACAACACTGAAGCTTTCTTT.

For this clonotype: The junction departs from germline at one end; a sequencing error may be responsible. The chain links TRBV15 to TRBJ2-2; D unclear. There are 15 residues in the CDR3. CDR1 is LNHNV, CDR2 YYDKDF, per germline (reference sequence). The CDR3 loop reads CATRRGATNTGELFF. The DNA of the CDR3 is TGTGCCACCAGGAGAGGTGCCACGAACACCGGGGAGCTGTTTTTT.

Written as DNA, the CDR3 is TGCAGTGCTAGAGGTCCCGCAGGGATCAATTCACCCCTCCACTTT. Protein sequence: CSARGPAGINSPLHF. The chain combines TRBV20-1 with TRBJ1-6, with D possibly matching TRBD1 (5 bases). The germline CDR1 and CDR2 sequences are DFQATT and SNEGSKA (reference sequence). CDR3 length: 15 amino acids. Trimming removed 1 base from V and 7 bases from J, with 14 bases in between.